This TCR beta chain was recorded in a study of blood T cell repertoires in COVID-19. Study summary: Donors in the United States, Italy and Spain gave samples during acute or convalescent COVID-19.

Sequencing used immunoSEQ multiplex PCR; TCRdb keeps in-frame clones, though not all of them. This sample has roughly 9,000 clones, with 70% to 90% found just once. Germline CDR1 KGHSH, CDR2 LQKENI. The CDR3 has 14 amino acids. V lost 0 bases and J 8 bases, leaving 13 bases between the germline ends. The receptor comes from a man in his 60s with acute or convalescent COVID-19. Material for sequencing was peripheral blood. V and J are TRBV18 and TRBJ1-2; D is unresolved. The CDR3 reads CASSPPGQAGGYTF. Written as DNA, the CDR3 is TGTGCCAGCTCACCACCTGGTCAGGCGGGCGGCTACACCTTC.